What follows describes a single T cell receptor beta chain. CDR1 ENHRY and CDR2 SYGVKD come from the germline V gene. CDR3 length equals 12 residues. The V gene lost 3 bases and the J gene lost 4 bases, with 7 bases spanning the gap. The record originates from a study of OX40 agonist ivuxolimab in advanced cancers. The method was immunoSEQ multiplex PCR; TCRdb's version includes in-frame clones alone and lacks a portion of them. Seen here are roughly 45,000 clones, 85% to 95% observed once, and the top ten hold more than 6.5%. The sequence derives from an adult with an advanced solid tumor such as melanoma, head and neck, liver or kidney cancer. The chain is built from TRBV10-3 and TRBJ2-7, with unresolved D. Sequenced here: CD4+ or CD8+ T cells sorted from blood, sampled in a trial of the OX40 agonist ivuxolimab. Here the CDR3 DNA reads TGTGCCATCAGTGATGGCAGATACGAGCAGTACGTC. Translated: CAISDGRYEQYV.